The sequence of this T cell receptor (beta chain) was determined in a study of beta chain features in type 1 diabetes. Study-level results: Patients with type 1 diabetes showed fewer VDJ junction insertions and more deletions.

This CDR3 is built from 17 residues. V shed 4 bases, J shed 4 bases, and the junction held 11 bases outside the gene matches. Germline V gene data show CDR1 as SEHNR and CDR2 as FQNEAQ (reference sequence). Since all of the isolated RNA was reverse transcribed, expressed TCRB transcripts were what got sequenced. TCRdb's table, derived via immunoSEQ multiplex PCR, lists solely in-frame clones and lacks some. Of 850,000 to 900,000 clones listed, 15% to 20% are singletons. Remarks on this clone: Its antigen is unidentified.

The gene calls are TRBV7-9 and TRBJ2-1, with 9 bases identical to TRBD2. Sequencing was carried out using naive CD4+ T cells from blood. The receptor was isolated from a woman aged 18 to 35 in good health. CDR3 sequence reads: CASSSGASGTLYNEQFF. The CDR3 DNA is TGTGCCAGCAGCTCCGGGGCTAGCGGGACCCTATACAATGAGCAGTTCTTC.